What follows are 22 T cell receptor beta chains derived from one specimen sequenced in a study of blood T cell repertoires in COVID-19. Assay: immunoSEQ multiplex PCR; the TCRdb copy retains only in-frame clones and omits some. The sample has about 220,000 clones; around 90% are singletons. The sample comprised PBMCs or T cells enriched from blood (not recorded which). These receptors all stem from a man under 40 who had been exposed to COVID-19.

This chain connects TRBV6-2 or TRBV6-3 to TRBJ1-6; 9 nucleotides match TRBD1. CDR1 is MNHEY and CDR2 is SVGEGT in the germline V gene. V shed 5 bases and J 9 bases; nucleotides not matched to a gene: 8. The CDR3 loop spans 15 amino acids. Here the CDR3 reads CASSNHRGLGSPLHF. The DNA of the CDR3 is TGTGCCAGCAGTAATCACAGGGGGCTGGGTTCACCCCTCCACTTT.

This clone appeared once. CDR3 residues: CASSPDAEGAGAFF. The CDR3 DNA reads as TGTGCCAGCTCACCGGATGCCGAGGGGGCCGGAGCTTTCTTT. The chain recombines TRBV18 with TRBJ1-1; 7 nucleotides line up with TRBD1. Trimming cost V 3 bases and J 10 bases; bases outside gene matches: 11. This CDR3 is built from 14 residues. Germline V gene data show CDR1 as KGHSH and CDR2 as LQKENI.

This chain joins TRBV29-1 and TRBJ1-2; no clear D gene. Germline V gene sequence: CDR1 SQVTM, CDR2 ANQGSEA. This CDR3 region has 12 residues. The CDR3 is CSARRGNYGYTF. The CDR3 DNA follows: TGCAGTGCTAGACGGGGTAACTATGGCTACACCTTC.

This rearrangement joins TRBV18 to TRBJ1-5; TRBD1 matches at 8 bases. V lost 8 bases, J lost 5 bases, and 5 bases stayed unmatched. The germline V gene has CDR1 KGHSH and CDR2 LQKENI. The CDR3 runs 13 residues. CDR3 coding DNA: TGTGCCAGCGATACAGGGGGTTATCAGCCCCAGCATTTT. Translation: CASDTGGYQPQHF.

The genes are TRBV11-2 and TRBJ2-2; tentatively, D is TRBD1 (5 bases). Trimming removed 5 bases from V and 4 bases from J, with 11 bases in between. This CDR3 is 14 amino acids long. Looked up from germline, CDR1 is SGHAT and CDR2 is FQNNGV. The CDR3 DNA reads as TGTGCCAGCAGCACCAGGGCTTCCACCGGGGAGCTGTTTTTT. Amino acids: CASSTRASTGELFF.

The sample holds one count of this clone. V gene TRBV5-1 combines with J gene TRBJ1-6; D remains unclear. This CDR3 is 16 amino acids long. With 0 bases removed from V and 0 bases from J, the gap between germline ends came to 7 bases. Germline V CDR1 and CDR2: SGHRS, YFSETQ. CDR3 coding DNA: TGCGCCAGCAGCTTGGCCAAGAGCTCCTATAATTCACCCCTCCACTTT. Its translation: CASSLAKSSYNSPLHF.

The rearrangement links TRBV2 to TRBJ2-7; D uncertain. This CDR3 has 12 amino acids. Germline CDR1 SNHLY, CDR2 FYNNEI. The V end lost 0 bases, the J end lost 5 bases, and 5 bases lay between the germline ends. CDR3 nucleotide sequence: TGTGCCAGCAGTGAAGCTAGCCACGAGCAGTACTTC. The encoded protein is CASSEASHEQYF.

The chain carries TRBV5-1 and TRBJ2-2, with D possibly being TRBD2 (5 bases). Trimming shortened V by 5 bases and J by 5 bases, and 7 bases separated the two germline ends. CDR1 and CDR2 (germline): SGHRS, YFSETQ. The length of the CDR3 is 12 residues. CDR3 loop: CASRGETGELFF. In DNA, the CDR3 is TGCGCCAGCAGGGGAGAAACCGGGGAGCTGTTTTTT.

This clone was picked up a small number of times. The rearrangement uses TRBV27 and TRBJ1-6; 8 bases map to TRBD1. CDR1 MNHEY and CDR2 SMNVEV come from the germline V gene (reference sequence). This CDR3 has 14 residues. V shed 4 bases and J 9 bases; nucleotides not matched to a gene: 5. DNA for the CDR3: TGTGCCAGCAGTTCCGGGACAGGTCTTTCACCCCTCCACTTT. Encoded protein: CASSSGTGLSPLHF.

This clone was picked up one time. The chain uses TRBV4-2 and TRBJ1-2; no reliable D call. CDR3 length equals 15 residues. V was trimmed by 0 bases and J by 6 bases, leaving 14 bases between them. Germline loops: CDR1 LGHNA, CDR2 YNFKEQ. The CDR3 sequence is CASSQDKFKGDGYTF. In nucleotides, the CDR3 is TGTGCCAGCAGCCAAGATAAATTCAAGGGAGATGGCTACACCTTC.

V and J are TRBV6-6 and TRBJ1-5; a weak D match, TRBD1 (6 bases). Germline V gene lookup returns CDR1 MNHNY and CDR2 SVGAGI (reference sequence). Trimming shortened V by 8 bases and J by 6 bases, and 11 bases separated the two germline ends. The length of the CDR3 is 12 residues. The CDR3 coding sequence is TGTGCCAGCGGGGGGGCTGTTCAGCCCCAGCATTTT. Translating it yields CASGGAVQPQHF.

This sequence joins TRBV11-3 and TRBJ2-5, with TRBD1 as a possible D gene (5 bases). The CDR3 has 17 residues. V was cut by 6 bases and J by 0 bases, with 20 bases left in between. CDR1 SGHNT and CDR2 YENEEA come from the germline V gene. The CDR3 region is CASSSLSGPRYQETQYF. Written as DNA, the CDR3 is TGTGCCAGCAGTTCTTTGTCAGGGCCAAGGTACCAAGAGACCCAGTACTTC.

The chain has TRBV9 and TRBJ1-3, with 9 positions matching TRBD1. V trimming: 1 base; J trimming: 1 base; junction bases outside the gene matches: 6. Per the germline V gene, CDR1 is SGDLS and CDR2 is YYNGEE. The CDR3 loop spans 17 amino acids. CDR3 DNA sequence: TGTGCCAGCAGCGTAATCACAGGGGGCATTTCTGGAAACACCATATATTTT. Translating it yields CASSVITGGISGNTIYF. The variable domain in full, completed from reference TRBV9 and TRBJ1-3, reads DSGVTQTPKHLITATGQRVTLRCSPRSGDLSVYWYQQSLDQGLQFLIQYYNGEERAKGNILERFSAQQFPDLHSELNLSSLELGDSALYFCASSVITGGISGNTIYFGEGSWLTVV.

V and J are TRBV7-2 and TRBJ1-5, with TRBD1 matching over 7 bases. CDR1 and CDR2 from the germline V gene are SGHTA and FQGNSA. The CDR3 covers 14 residues. The V gene end was trimmed by 6 bases and the J gene end by 7 bases; junction bases not matched to a gene: 9. The chain's CDR3 is CASRGDREVQPQHF. The CDR3 nucleotides are TGTGCCAGCAGGGGAGACAGGGAAGTACAGCCCCAGCATTTT.

The chain uses TRBV6-1 and TRBJ1-2, with unresolved D. The germline CDR1 and CDR2 sequences are MNHNS and SASEGT. The CDR3 loop spans 15 amino acids. With 2 bases removed from V and 0 bases from J, the gap between germline ends came to 10 bases. The CDR3 sequence is CASSESSEANYGYTF. The CDR3 DNA reads as TGTGCCAGCAGTGAATCCTCAGAAGCTAACTATGGCTACACCTTC.

This chain links TRBV29-1 with TRBJ1-5; D is perhaps TRBD1 (5 bases). The CDR3 length is 14 residues. V dropped 4 bases and J dropped 3 bases, with 13 bases sitting between them. Germline V gives CDR1 SQVTM, CDR2 ANQGSEA. The CDR3 DNA reads TGCAGCGTTGTCCTGGGGGGGGACAATCAGCCCCAGCATTTT. Protein product: CSVVLGGDNQPQHF.

CDR3 coding DNA: TGCAGCGTTAAGCACCAGGGGAACTACGAGCAGTACTTC. Translation: CSVKHQGNYEQYF. The V and J genes are TRBV29-1 and TRBJ2-7; D possibly corresponds to TRBD1 (6 bases). The CDR3 spans 13 residues. Trimming pared 5 bases from V and 3 bases from J, leaving 14 bases between. CDR1 is SQVTM and CDR2 is ANQGSEA in the germline V gene.

J is TRBJ1-2 and V is TRBV3-1 (or the pseudogene TRBV3-2); D not certain. The CDR3 has 14 residues. The germline V gene encodes CDR1 LGHDT and CDR2 YNNKEL (reference sequence). The V end was cut by 0 bases, the J end by 8 bases, with 13 bases between. For the CDR3, the DNA is TGTGCCAGCAGCCAAGATCTGATAGGCGGGGGCTACACCTTC. Translated: CASSQDLIGGGYTF.

The V call is TRBV15, the J call TRBJ1-2; TRBD1 is a possible D gene (5 bases). The CDR3 spans 12 residues. V was shortened by 7 bases and J by 8 bases, with 14 bases between the two germline ends. Germline CDR1 and CDR2: LNHNV and YYDKDF (reference sequence). The DNA for the CDR3 is TGTGCCACCACCGGGGGAGACCGAGGCTACACCTTC. As protein: CATTGGDRGYTF. The whole variable domain, remainder taken from reference TRBV15 and TRBJ1-2, is DAMVIQNPRYQVTQFGKPVTLSCSQTLNHNVMYWYQQKSSQAPKLLFHYYDKDFNNEADTPDNFQSRRPNTSFCFLDIRSPGLGDTAMYLCATTGGDRGYTFGSGTRLTVV.

The CDR3 DNA is TGTGCCAGCGCCCCTCAGCCCCGGACTAGCGTGGACATCGGTGAGCAGTTCTTC. Translation gives CASAPQPRTSVDIGEQFF. The chain carries TRBV7-6 and TRBJ2-1; 9 bases line up with TRBD2. There are 18 residues in the CDR3. From germline, CDR1 is SGHVS and CDR2 FNYEAQ. J was trimmed by 9 bases and V by 8 bases; bases with no gene match: 23.

This chain joins TRBV6-9 and TRBJ2-1, with a possible D match to TRBD2 (6 bases). The germline V and J ends were trimmed by 3 bases and 6 bases, with 12 bases remaining between them. The CDR3 runs to 14 residues. Germline-derived CDR1 and CDR2 are MNHGY and SVAAGI. Here the CDR3 DNA reads TGTGCCAGCAGTTACGAGAGGGAGGTCAATGAGCAGTTCTTC. Encoded protein: CASSYEREVNEQFF.

The gene calls are TRBV7-3 and TRBJ2-6; possibly TRBD1 for D (5 bases). The CDR3 is made up of 17 amino acids. Germline V CDR1 and CDR2: SGHTA, FQGTGA. V gave up 2 bases and J gave up 0 bases, with 11 bases separating them. This CDR3 is CASSLWGRDSGANVLTF. In DNA, the CDR3 is TGTGCCAGCAGCTTATGGGGCAGGGACTCTGGGGCCAACGTCCTGACTTTC.